This T cell receptor (beta chain) came from a study of beta chain features in type 1 diabetes. General study points: A moderate, significant TCRB CDR3 shortening appeared in type 1 diabetes across four CD4+ subsets.

This CDR3 has 17 amino acids. V shed 5 bases and J 0 bases; nucleotides not matched to a gene: 11. The germline V gene has CDR1 SGHTA and CDR2 FQGNSA. The entirety of the isolated RNA underwent reverse transcription, so expressed TCRB transcripts were sequenced. Produced via immunoSEQ multiplex PCR; TCRdb's table is partial and in-frame only. The sample holds 500,000 to 850,000 clones, around 15% seen once. As concerns this clone: Its specificity is unknown.

The receptor was derived from a man younger than 35 with type 1 diabetes. Material: naive CD4+ T cells from blood. The V call is TRBV7-2, the J call TRBJ2-7; TRBD1 agrees at 9 bases. DNA for the CDR3: TGTGCCAGCAGCGTCTCAGCCGGGACAGGGTACTCCTACGAGCAGTACTTC. Amino acid sequence: CASSVSAGTGYSYEQYF.